The text below deals with one T cell receptor (beta chain). This sample was included in a study of identical twins. TCRdb recomputed calls from the 5' RACE reads with MiXCR, one row per CDR3 protein. The sample has more than 650,000 distinct CDR3 sequences; roughly 6% are singletons. V lost 5 bases to trimming and J lost 2 bases, with 19 bases between them. The CDR3 spans 16 residues. Germline V gene data show CDR1 as DFQATT and CDR2 as SNEGSKA (reference sequence). Sequencing was done on a sample of naive T cells sorted from blood. The source is a man aged 18 to 29 in good health. This rearrangement joins TRBV20-1 to TRBJ1-5, with no clear D. The DNA for the CDR3 is TGCAGTGCTGACTACACGGGCCGGTCTGGCAATCAGCCCCAGCATTTT. Protein sequence: CSADYTGRSGNQPQHF.